One and the same sample provided the 3 T cell receptor beta chains below, sequenced in a study of blood T cell repertoires in COVID-19. Clones were sequenced by immunoSEQ multiplex PCR, and TCRdb holds only the in-frame ones, with some missing. Here the sample spans over 85,000 clones, about 85% being singletons. Sequenced material: peripheral blood. These receptors came from a woman older than 75 with COVID-19, enrolled during active disease.

The V and J genes are TRBV9 and TRBJ1-1, with D hard to call. The CDR3 runs 14 residues. CDR1 is SGDLS and CDR2 is YYNGEE in the germline V gene. The V gene lost 2 bases and the J gene lost 3 bases, with 11 bases spanning the gap. CDR3 nucleotide sequence: TGTGCCAGCAGCGTGGCCCTTGAGGACACTGAAGCTTTCTTT. Encoded protein: CASSVALEDTEAFF.

This sequence joins TRBV9 and TRBJ1-3, with 7 nucleotides matching TRBD1. The V segment lost 2 bases and the J segment 4 bases; nucleotides outside the gene matches: 6. The CDR3 covers 15 residues. Germline V gene data show CDR1 as SGDLS and CDR2 as YYNGEE. DNA for the CDR3: TGTGCCAGCAGCGTCCCGACAGGGACCGGAAACACCATATATTTT. It specifies CASSVPTGTGNTIYF.

This clone has a single count. This chain connects TRBV27 to TRBJ2-7; 7 positions agree with TRBD2. The CDR3 is made up of 14 amino acids. The V segment lost 9 bases and the J segment 2 bases; nucleotides outside the gene matches: 10. In germline, CDR1 is MNHEY, CDR2 SMNVEV (reference sequence). The CDR3 region is CASHKSSGTYEQYF. CDR3 sequence (DNA): TGTGCCAGTCATAAGTCTAGCGGTACCTACGAGCAGTACTTC.